The 4 T cell receptor beta chains below come from one sample, sequenced in a study of OX40 agonist ivuxolimab in advanced cancers. Data came from immunoSEQ multiplex PCR; TCRdb stores just in-frame clones and leaves some out. The profile shows 45,000 to 55,000 clones, 94% of them singletons. The sample consisted of CD4+ or CD8+ T cells sorted from blood, taken in a trial of the OX40 agonist ivuxolimab. The receptor source for this set is an adult with an advanced solid tumor such as melanoma, head and neck, liver or kidney cancer.

The gene calls are TRBV6-5 and TRBJ2-1, with 14 bases fitting TRBD2. Germline CDR1 and CDR2: MNHEY and SVGAGI. This CDR3 region has 15 residues. V shed 3 bases and J 7 bases; nucleotides not matched to a gene: 2. Here the CDR3 DNA reads TGTGCCAGCAGTTATGGGACTAGCGGGAGAAATGAGCAGTTCTTC. The encoded protein is CASSYGTSGRNEQFF.

The J gene is TRBJ1-5, the V gene TRBV28; D perhaps matches TRBD1 (5 bases). This CDR3 spans 15 amino acids. Germline CDR1 MDHEN, CDR2 SYDVKM. V was cut by 5 bases and J by 6 bases, with 17 bases left in between. The CDR3 sequence: CASSLMSAGGQPQHF. CDR3 DNA sequence: TGTGCCAGCAGTCTCATGTCGGCTGGGGGTCAGCCCCAGCATTTT.

The rearrangement uses TRBV5-1 and TRBJ2-3; no reliable D call. Germline lookup yields CDR1 SGHRS and CDR2 YFSETQ. Trimming shortened V by 0 bases and J by 4 bases, and 15 bases separated the two germline ends. The CDR3 consists of 16 residues. The CDR3 bases are TGCGCCAGCAGCTTGGAAGGGATTGAGATCCCAGATACGCAGTATTTT. This gives the protein CASSLEGIEIPDTQYF.

The chain recombines TRBV7-6 with TRBJ2-1; D is possibly TRBD2 (6 bases). The CDR3 loop spans 14 amino acids. Germline V gene sequence: CDR1 SGHVS, CDR2 FNYEAQ. Trimming shortened V by 4 bases and J by 3 bases, and 10 bases separated the two germline ends. For the CDR3, the DNA is TGTGCCAGCAGCTCCCGGGAGTTCTACAATGAGCAGTTCTTC. Translated, it gives CASSSREFYNEQFF.